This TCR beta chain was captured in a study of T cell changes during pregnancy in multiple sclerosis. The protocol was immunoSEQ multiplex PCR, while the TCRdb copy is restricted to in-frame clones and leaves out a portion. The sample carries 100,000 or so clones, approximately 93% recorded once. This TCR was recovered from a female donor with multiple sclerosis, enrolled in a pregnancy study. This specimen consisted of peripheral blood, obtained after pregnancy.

CDR3 region: CASSQTKLNQPQHF. CDR3 nucleotides: TGTGCCAGCTCCCAAACTAAGCTAAATCAGCCCCAGCATTTT. V is TRBV18 and J is TRBJ1-5, with no clear D. The germline CDR1 and CDR2 sequences are KGHSH and LQKENI. V was cut by 6 bases and J by 4 bases, with 13 bases left in between. The CDR3 covers 14 residues.